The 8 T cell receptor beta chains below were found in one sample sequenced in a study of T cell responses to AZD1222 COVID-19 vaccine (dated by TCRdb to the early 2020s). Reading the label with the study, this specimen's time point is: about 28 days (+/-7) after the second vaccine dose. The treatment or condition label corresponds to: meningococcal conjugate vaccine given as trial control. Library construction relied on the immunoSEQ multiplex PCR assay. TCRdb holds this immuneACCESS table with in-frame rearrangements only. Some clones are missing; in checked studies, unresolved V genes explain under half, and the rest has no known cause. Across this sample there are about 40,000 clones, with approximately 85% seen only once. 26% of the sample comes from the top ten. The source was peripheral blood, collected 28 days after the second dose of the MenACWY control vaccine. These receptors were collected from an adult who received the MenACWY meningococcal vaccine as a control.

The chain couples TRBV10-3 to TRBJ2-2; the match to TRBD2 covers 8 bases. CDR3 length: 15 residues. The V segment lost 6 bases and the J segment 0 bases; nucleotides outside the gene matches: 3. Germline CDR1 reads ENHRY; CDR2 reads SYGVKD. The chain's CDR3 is CAIRSGRANTGELFF. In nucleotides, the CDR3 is TGTGCCATCAGGAGCGGGAGAGCGAACACCGGGGAGCTGTTTTTT.

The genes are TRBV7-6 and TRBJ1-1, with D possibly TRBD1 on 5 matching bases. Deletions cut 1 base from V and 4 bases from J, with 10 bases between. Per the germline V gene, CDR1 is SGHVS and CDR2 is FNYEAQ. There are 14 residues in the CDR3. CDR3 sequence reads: CASSLDQGRTEAFF. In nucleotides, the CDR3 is TGTGCCAGCAGCTTAGACCAGGGCCGCACTGAAGCTTTCTTT.

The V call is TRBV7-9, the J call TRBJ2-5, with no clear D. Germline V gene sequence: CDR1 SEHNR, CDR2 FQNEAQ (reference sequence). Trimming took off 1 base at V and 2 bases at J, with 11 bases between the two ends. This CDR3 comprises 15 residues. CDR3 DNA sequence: TGTGCCAGCAGCTTAGAAGGGTACAGACAAGAGACCCAGTACTTC. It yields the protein CASSLEGYRQETQYF.

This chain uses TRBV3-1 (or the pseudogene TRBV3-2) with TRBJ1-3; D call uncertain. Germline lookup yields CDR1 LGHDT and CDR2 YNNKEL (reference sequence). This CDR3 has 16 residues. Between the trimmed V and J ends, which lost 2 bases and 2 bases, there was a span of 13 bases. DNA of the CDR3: TGTGCCAGCAGCCAACACCTCACAAAGGCTGGAAACACCATATATTTT. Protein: CASSQHLTKAGNTIYF.

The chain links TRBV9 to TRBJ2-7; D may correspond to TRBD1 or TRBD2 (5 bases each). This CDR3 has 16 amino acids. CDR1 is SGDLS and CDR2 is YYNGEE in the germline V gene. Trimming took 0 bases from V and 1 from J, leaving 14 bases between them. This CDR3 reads CASSVGGRGSSYEQYF. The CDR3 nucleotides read TGTGCCAGCAGCGTAGGAGGTCGGGGCAGTTCCTACGAGCAGTACTTC.

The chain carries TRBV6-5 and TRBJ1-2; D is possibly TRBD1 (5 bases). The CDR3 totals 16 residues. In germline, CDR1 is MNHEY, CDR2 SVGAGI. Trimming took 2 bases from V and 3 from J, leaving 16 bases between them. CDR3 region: CASSYRPGGGHYGYTF. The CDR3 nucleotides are TGTGCCAGCAGTTACCGGCCCGGCGGGGGACACTATGGCTACACCTTC.

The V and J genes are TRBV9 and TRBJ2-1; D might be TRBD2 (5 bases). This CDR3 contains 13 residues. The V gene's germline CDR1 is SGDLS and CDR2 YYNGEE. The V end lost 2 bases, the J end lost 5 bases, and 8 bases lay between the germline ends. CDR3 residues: CASSVRVDNEQFF. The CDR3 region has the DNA TGTGCCAGCAGCGTGAGGGTAGACAATGAGCAGTTCTTC.

This chain's CDR3 is CASSLDLSGVTEAFF. CDR3 coding DNA: TGTGCCAGCAGCTTAGACCTTTCGGGGGTAACTGAAGCTTTCTTT. The V call is TRBV11-1, the J call TRBJ1-1; perhaps TRBD1 as D (5 bases). The CDR3 is made up of 15 amino acids. Germline lookup yields CDR1 SGHAT and CDR2 FQDESV (reference sequence). V lost 1 base, J lost 5 bases, and 14 bases lay in between.